Presented here are 15 T cell receptor beta chains from one specimen sequenced in a study of monozygotic twins with inflammatory bowel disease. TCRdb re-analyzed the 5' RACE reads; it lists each CDR3 protein once, without DNA. This repertoire includes approximately 400,000 distinct CDR3 sequences. Sequencing used blood. These TCRs come from a human donor with ulcerative colitis or Crohn's disease, or a healthy co-twin of an affected twin (not recorded which).

CDR3 loop: CASSFRDSGANVLTF. The chain employs TRBV7-9 and TRBJ2-6; TCRdb's D call of TRBD1 is untestable without DNA. CDR1 and CDR2 (germline): SEHNR, FQNEAQ (reference sequence). The length of the CDR3 is 15 residues. Variable domain in full (rest from reference TRBV7-9 and TRBJ2-6): DTGVSQNPRHKITKRGQNVTFRCDPISEHNRLYWYRQTLGQGPEFLTYFQNEAQLEKSRLLSDRFSAERPKGSFSTLEIQRTEQGDSAMYLCASSFRDSGANVLTFGAGSRLTVL.

V usage is TRBV4-3 and J usage is TRBJ2-1. From germline, CDR1 is LGHNA and CDR2 YSLEER. This CDR3 spans 14 amino acids. CDR3 sequence: CASSQDLGPNEQFF.

V is TRBV2 and J is TRBJ2-1; the TRBD1 assignment by TCRdb is unverifiable without DNA. The CDR3 covers 12 residues. Germline CDR1 SNHLY, CDR2 FYNNEI. This chain's CDR3 is CASRCRGNEQFF.

The genes are TRBV7-2 and TRBJ2-7; TCRdb's D gene call, TRBD1, goes unchecked for lack of DNA. The CDR3 has 16 amino acids. The germline V gene has CDR1 SGHTA and CDR2 FQGNSA. The CDR3 region is CASSFKGGQVVHEQYF. The full variable domain, completed using reference TRBV7-2 and TRBJ2-7, is GAGVSQSPSNKVTEKGKDVELRCDPISGHTALYWYRQSLGQGLEFLIYFQGNSAPDKSGLPSDRFSAERTGGSVSTLTIQRTQQEDSAVYLCASSFKGGQVVHEQYFGPGTRLTVT.

The chain uses TRBV6-5 and TRBJ2-7; TCRdb designates TRBD2, a call that cannot be tested without DNA. Per germline, CDR1 MNHEY and CDR2 SVGAGI. The CDR3 covers 13 residues. The CDR3 here is CASSYYEGYEQYF.

This sequence joins TRBV11-2 and TRBJ2-5; the D call from TCRdb, TRBD2, cannot be confirmed without DNA. The CDR3 spans 17 residues. Germline CDR1 is SGHAT and CDR2 is FQNNGV. CDR3 residues: CASSSLRAVRIGKTQYF.

CDR3: CASSLFGGESQPQHF. J is TRBJ1-5 and V is TRBV12-3 or TRBV12-4. The CDR3 is 15 residues long.

The gene calls are TRBV18 and TRBJ2-3; absent DNA, TCRdb's TRBD2 call cannot be checked. The length of the CDR3 is 16 residues. Germline V gives CDR1 KGHSH, CDR2 LQKENI. CDR3 residues: CASSPSSGGYTDTQYF.

The chain combines TRBV29-1 with TRBJ1-1. This CDR3 comprises 14 residues. Germline V gene sequence: CDR1 SQVTM, CDR2 ANQGSEA. The CDR3 loop reads CSVTPRVGTTEAFF.

This chain links TRBV5-1 with TRBJ1-1. Germline CDR1 reads SGHRS; CDR2 reads YFSETQ. This CDR3 contains 14 residues. CDR3 sequence reads: CASSLSGVNTEAFF. Full variable domain (missing parts from reference TRBV5-1 and TRBJ1-1): KAGVTQTPRYLIKTRGQQVTLSCSPISGHRSVSWYQQTPGQGLQFLFEYFSETQRNKGNFPGRFSGRQFSNSRSEMNVSTLELGDSALYLCASSLSGVNTEAFFGQGTRLTVV.

The chain links TRBV10-3 to TRBJ2-7; there is no DNA to check the TCRdb D call of TRBD1. Germline loops: CDR1 ENHRY, CDR2 SYGVKD. The CDR3 has 14 residues. The CDR3 spells CAISRDRGTYEQYF.

The CDR3 loop reads CASSLEGDRGPQNSNQPQHF. This sequence joins TRBV11-2 and TRBJ1-5; TCRdb's D gene call, TRBD1, goes unchecked for lack of DNA. CDR1 is SGHAT and CDR2 is FQNNGV in the germline V gene. This CDR3 spans 20 amino acids. Drawing the rest from reference TRBV11-2 and TRBJ1-5, the complete variable domain is EAGVAQSPRYKIIEKRQSVAFWCNPISGHATLYWYQQILGQGPKLLIQFQNNGVVDDSQLPKDRFSAERLKGVDSTLKIQPAKLEDSAVYLCASSLEGDRGPQNSNQPQHFGDGTRLSIL.

The rearrangement uses TRBV7-7 and TRBJ2-5; TCRdb's D call, TRBD2, is unchecked because there is no DNA. Germline V gene data show CDR1 as SSHAT and CDR2 as FNYEAQ (reference sequence). This CDR3 region has 15 residues. The CDR3: CASSLAAGGHETQYF. Full variable domain (missing parts from reference TRBV7-7 and TRBJ2-5): GAGVSQSPRYKVTKRGQDVTLRCDPISSHATLYWYQQALGQGPEFLTYFNYEAQPDKSGLPSDRFSAERPEGSISTLTIQRTEQRDSAMYRCASSLAAGGHETQYFGPGTRLLVL.

The chain uses TRBV5-1 and TRBJ2-2; TCRdb proposes TRBD1, but this gene call is untestable without DNA. The CDR3 is made up of 16 amino acids. Germline assignment: CDR1 SGHRS and CDR2 YFSETQ. The CDR3 spells CASSLTGSSIAGELFF.

The gene calls are TRBV11-2 and TRBJ2-7; TCRdb's D call of TRBD2 is untestable without DNA. The germline gives CDR1 SGHAT, CDR2 FQNNGV. The CDR3 is 14 amino acids. This chain's CDR3 is CASSLAAGGFEQYF.